This TCR beta chain was recovered during a study of blood T cell repertoires in COVID-19. The wider study: Material from acute and convalescent COVID-19 was sourced from the United States, Italy and Spain. Sources were T cells, B-cell-depleted T cells, or PBMCs; the material itself was cDNA or gDNA.

Looked up from germline, CDR1 is MNHNY and CDR2 is SVGAGI (reference sequence). This CDR3 has 14 amino acids. Trimming removed 0 bases from V and 0 bases from J, with 6 bases in between. Cohort assignment relied on participant-reported clinical history. Recovered status applied to Cohort 3 donors who had two consecutive negative PCRs. It also applied to those with clearance or with symptom resolution. The table came from immunoSEQ multiplex PCR; TCRdb's copy has only in-frame clones and leaves some out. Of some 350,000 clones listed, 80% to 90% are singletons. Sequencing was performed on PBMCs or T cells enriched from blood (not recorded which). The gene calls are TRBV6-6 and TRBJ2-7; D not resolved. This clonotype was sampled from a woman under 40 who had recovered from COVID-19. The chain's CDR3 is CASSYSTFSYEQYF. CDR3 in DNA: TGTGCCAGCAGTTACTCTACATTCTCCTACGAGCAGTACTTC.